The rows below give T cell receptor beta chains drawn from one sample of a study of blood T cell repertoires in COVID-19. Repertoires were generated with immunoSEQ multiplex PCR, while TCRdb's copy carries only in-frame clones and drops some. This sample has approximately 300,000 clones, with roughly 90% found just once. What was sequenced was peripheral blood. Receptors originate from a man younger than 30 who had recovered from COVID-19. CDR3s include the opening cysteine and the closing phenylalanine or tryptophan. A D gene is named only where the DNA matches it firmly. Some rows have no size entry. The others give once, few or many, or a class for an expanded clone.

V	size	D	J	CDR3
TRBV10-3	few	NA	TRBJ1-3	CAISAGSGNTIYF
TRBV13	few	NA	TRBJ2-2	CASRTGFTGELFF
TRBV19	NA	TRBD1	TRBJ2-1	CASSLGQGVFNEQFF
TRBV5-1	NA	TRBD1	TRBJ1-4	CASSDGDRFNEKLFF
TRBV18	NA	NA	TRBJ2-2	CASSPRTGSLYANTGELFF
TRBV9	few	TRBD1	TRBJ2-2	CASSGRTGGIRGELFF
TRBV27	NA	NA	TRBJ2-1	CASSLSREGEQFF
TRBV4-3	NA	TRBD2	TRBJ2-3	CASSPRYSGGADGADTQYF
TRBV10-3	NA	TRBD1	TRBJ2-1	CAISSDMDRPSNEQFF
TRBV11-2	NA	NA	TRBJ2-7	CASSLDLAGNGYEQYF
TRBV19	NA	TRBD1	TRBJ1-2	CASSTGQGAYGYTF
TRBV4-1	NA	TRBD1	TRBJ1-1	CASSQEDRVNTEAFF
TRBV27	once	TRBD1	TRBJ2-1	CASSTGTGIGNEQFF
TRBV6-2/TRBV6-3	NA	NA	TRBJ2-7	CASSDGGRGLVDEQYF
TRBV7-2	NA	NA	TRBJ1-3	CASSFIENTIYF
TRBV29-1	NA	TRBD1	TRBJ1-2	CSVTGGSYGYTF
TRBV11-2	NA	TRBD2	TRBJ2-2	CASNDRLAGFTGELFF
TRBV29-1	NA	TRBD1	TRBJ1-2	CSVDQPTGDGYTF
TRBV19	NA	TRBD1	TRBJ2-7	CASSSTGGIGYEQYF
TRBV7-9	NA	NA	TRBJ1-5	CASSAGVYSNQPQHF
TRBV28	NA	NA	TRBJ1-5	CASSSLGVSNQPQHF
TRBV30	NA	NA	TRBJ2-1	CAWSVGRGGAYNEQFF
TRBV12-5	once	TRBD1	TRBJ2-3	CASGLGQGGDTQYF
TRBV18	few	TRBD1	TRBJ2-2	CASSPQAGGLDGELFF
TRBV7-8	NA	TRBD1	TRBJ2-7	CASSLGQGIGDEQYF
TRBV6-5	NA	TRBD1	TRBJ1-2	CASNRDRERGYTF
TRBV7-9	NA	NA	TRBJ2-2	CASTLMWAGNTGELFF
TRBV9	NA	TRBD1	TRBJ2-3	CASSPTLDRVGADTQYF
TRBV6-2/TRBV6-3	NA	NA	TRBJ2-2	CASSYGQLEGGELFF
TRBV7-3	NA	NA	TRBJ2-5	CASSLQGGQETQYF
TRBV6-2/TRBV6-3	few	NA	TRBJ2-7	CASSYNQAAHEQYF
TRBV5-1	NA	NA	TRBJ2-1	CASTYGSGLNEQFF
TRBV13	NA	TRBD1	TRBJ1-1	CASSLYRGNTEAFF
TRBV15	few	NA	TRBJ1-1	CATSRRGGNSEAFF
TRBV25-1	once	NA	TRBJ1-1	CASRKEELNTEAFF
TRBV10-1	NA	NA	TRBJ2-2	CASSESYVFSGSGELFF
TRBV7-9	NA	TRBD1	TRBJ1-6	CASSPSTGGPYNSPLHF
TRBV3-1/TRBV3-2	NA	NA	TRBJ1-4	CASSQNAAGEKLFF
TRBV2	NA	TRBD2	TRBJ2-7	CASSDRGGLYEQYF
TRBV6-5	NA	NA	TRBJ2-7	CASTINSGPQEQYF
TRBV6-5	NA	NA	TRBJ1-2	CASRPYRQAGGYTF
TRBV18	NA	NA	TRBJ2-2	CASSPTVTGELFF
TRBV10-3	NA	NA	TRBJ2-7	CAISEGLYEQYF
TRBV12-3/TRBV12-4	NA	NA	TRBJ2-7	CASSWSGLGQYF
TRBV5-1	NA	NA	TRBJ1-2	CASSGGGLNYGYTF
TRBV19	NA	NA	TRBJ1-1	CASNPTIGERGEAFF
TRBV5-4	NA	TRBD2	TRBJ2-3	CASGTGGPTDTQYF
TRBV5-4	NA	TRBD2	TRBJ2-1	CASRTAGGSYNEQFF
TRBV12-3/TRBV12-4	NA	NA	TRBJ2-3	CASSFGADTQYF
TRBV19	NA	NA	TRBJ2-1	CASSIATRGLVNEQFF
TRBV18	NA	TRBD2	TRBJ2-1	CASSPLSGSSNEQFF
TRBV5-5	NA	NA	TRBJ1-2	CASSKDRKILYGYTF
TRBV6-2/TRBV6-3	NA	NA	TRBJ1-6	CASIHSTGQPLLHF
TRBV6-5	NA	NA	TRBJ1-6	CASRPTTDSNSPLHF
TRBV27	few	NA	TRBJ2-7	CASSLSPQGFSYEQYF